The rows below give T cell receptor beta chains drawn from one sample of a study of blood T cell repertoires in COVID-19. The repertoire was sequenced with immunoSEQ multiplex PCR; TCRdb's copy has only in-frame clones and lacks some. The sample lists more than 90,000 clones; around 82% were seen once. Sequencing was done on a sample of peripheral blood. The receptor source for this set is a human donor in a cohort sampled during active COVID-19. The CDR3 runs from the conserved cysteine through the conserved F or W. Fields, in order: V gene, clone size, J gene, D gene, CDR3 DNA, CDR3 protein. The D gene is left open where the match is weak. Where a row states a size, it is once, few, many or the class of an expanded clone; other rows omit it.

v_call: TRBV9
clone_size: .
j_call: TRBJ2-2
d_call: TRBD1
cdr3_nt: TGTGCCAGCAGCGGAGTCGGACAGGTCGGGGAGCTGTTTTTT
cdr3_aa: CASSGVGQVGELFF

v_call: TRBV5-5
clone_size: .
j_call: TRBJ1-2
d_call: TRBD1
cdr3_nt: TGTGCCAGCAGCTTGGCAGGGGGAAACTATGGCTACACCTTC
cdr3_aa: CASSLAGGNYGYTF

v_call: TRBV3-1/TRBV3-2
clone_size: many
j_call: TRBJ2-2
d_call: .
cdr3_nt: TGTGCCAGCAGCCAAGTTCTTCTCGGGGGTCTAAACACCGGGGAGCTGTTTTTT
cdr3_aa: CASSQVLLGGLNTGELFF

v_call: TRBV7-2
clone_size: few
j_call: TRBJ2-7
d_call: TRBD2
cdr3_nt: TGTGCCAGCAGCATTAGCGGGAGTGGCTACGAGCAGTACTTC
cdr3_aa: CASSISGSGYEQYF

v_call: TRBV4-1
clone_size: once
j_call: TRBJ2-7
d_call: TRBD2
cdr3_nt: TGCGCCAGCAGCCAAGGGGGGACTAGCGTTTTCTACGAGCAGTACTTC
cdr3_aa: CASSQGGTSVFYEQYF

v_call: TRBV19
clone_size: once
j_call: TRBJ1-6
d_call: .
cdr3_nt: TGTGCCAGTAACGCCGCGGCGGGGGGAGCCCTCCACTTT
cdr3_aa: CASNAAAGGALHF

v_call: TRBV5-1
clone_size: .
j_call: TRBJ2-2
d_call: TRBD1
cdr3_nt: TGCGCCAGCAGCCAAAGACAGGGGAGCGGGGAGCTGTTTTTT
cdr3_aa: CASSQRQGSGELFF

v_call: TRBV4-1
clone_size: .
j_call: TRBJ2-1
d_call: .
cdr3_nt: TGCGCCAGCAGCCCGAGCTCCTACAATGAGCAGTTCTTC
cdr3_aa: CASSPSSYNEQFF

v_call: TRBV5-1
clone_size: .
j_call: TRBJ2-7
d_call: TRBD1
cdr3_nt: TGCGCCAGCAGCTTACAGGGGCCCCACGAGCAGTACTTC
cdr3_aa: CASSLQGPHEQYF

v_call: TRBV7-2
clone_size: .
j_call: TRBJ2-5
d_call: TRBD2
cdr3_nt: TGTGCCAGCAGCTTAGTGCCTAGCGGGGGGGCCCAGGAGACCCAGTACTTC
cdr3_aa: CASSLVPSGGAQETQYF

v_call: TRBV7-2
clone_size: .
j_call: TRBJ2-1
d_call: .
cdr3_nt: TGTGCCAGCAGCTTAATGCAGGGCGATGAGCAGTTCTTC
cdr3_aa: CASSLMQGDEQFF

v_call: TRBV7-2
clone_size: .
j_call: TRBJ1-5
d_call: .
cdr3_nt: TGTGCCAGCAGCTTCCCGGGGAAGGGTCAGCCCCAGCATTTT
cdr3_aa: CASSFPGKGQPQHF

v_call: TRBV3-1/TRBV3-2
clone_size: .
j_call: TRBJ2-1
d_call: TRBD1
cdr3_nt: TGTGCCAGCAGCCAAGCAGGGCAGGGGGCCCGAAATGAGCAGTTCTTC
cdr3_aa: CASSQAGQGARNEQFF

v_call: TRBV6-6
clone_size: .
j_call: TRBJ2-2
d_call: .
cdr3_nt: TGTGCCAGCAGTTCCGGACCGGGACACTACACCGGGGAGCTGTTTTTT
cdr3_aa: CASSSGPGHYTGELFF

v_call: TRBV3-1/TRBV3-2
clone_size: .
j_call: TRBJ1-2
d_call: .
cdr3_nt: TGTGCCAGCAGCCAAGGGGCGACCAAAGGGGACTATGGCTACACCTTC
cdr3_aa: CASSQGATKGDYGYTF

v_call: TRBV20-1
clone_size: .
j_call: TRBJ2-1
d_call: TRBD2
cdr3_nt: TGCAGTGTTAGTAGCGGGACCACCTACAATGAGCAGTTCTTC
cdr3_aa: CSVSSGTTYNEQFF

v_call: TRBV7-3
clone_size: .
j_call: TRBJ2-5
d_call: TRBD1
cdr3_nt: TGTGCCAGCAGCCCGACAGGGAATAGGGCAGGGACCCAGTACTTC
cdr3_aa: CASSPTGNRAGTQYF

v_call: TRBV7-2
clone_size: .
j_call: TRBJ2-7
d_call: TRBD2
cdr3_nt: TGTGCCAGCAGCTTGACTAGCGGTTCCTACGAGCAGTACTTC
cdr3_aa: CASSLTSGSYEQYF

v_call: TRBV15
clone_size: .
j_call: TRBJ2-1
d_call: TRBD2
cdr3_nt: TGTGCCACCAGCAAACTGCCCGGGACTAGCGGGAGTAATGAGCAGTTCTTC
cdr3_aa: CATSKLPGTSGSNEQFF

v_call: TRBV30
clone_size: .
j_call: TRBJ1-2
d_call: .
cdr3_nt: TGTGCCTGGAATCGGGGACAATCTTTCTATGGCTACACCTTC
cdr3_aa: CAWNRGQSFYGYTF

v_call: TRBV29-1
clone_size: .
j_call: TRBJ2-3
d_call: TRBD1
cdr3_nt: TGCAGCGTAGGGACAGGGGCGACCCTATTAGATACGCAGTATTTT
cdr3_aa: CSVGTGATLLDTQYF

v_call: TRBV5-5
clone_size: .
j_call: TRBJ1-5
d_call: .
cdr3_nt: TGTGCCAGCACCCGAAGGACAGAGAATCAGCCCCAGCATTTT
cdr3_aa: CASTRRTENQPQHF

v_call: TRBV5-1
clone_size: .
j_call: TRBJ1-4
d_call: .
cdr3_nt: TGCGCCAGCAGCATAGCGTCGACAGGAGCTGCAACTAATGAAAAACTGTTTTTT
cdr3_aa: CASSIASTGAATNEKLFF